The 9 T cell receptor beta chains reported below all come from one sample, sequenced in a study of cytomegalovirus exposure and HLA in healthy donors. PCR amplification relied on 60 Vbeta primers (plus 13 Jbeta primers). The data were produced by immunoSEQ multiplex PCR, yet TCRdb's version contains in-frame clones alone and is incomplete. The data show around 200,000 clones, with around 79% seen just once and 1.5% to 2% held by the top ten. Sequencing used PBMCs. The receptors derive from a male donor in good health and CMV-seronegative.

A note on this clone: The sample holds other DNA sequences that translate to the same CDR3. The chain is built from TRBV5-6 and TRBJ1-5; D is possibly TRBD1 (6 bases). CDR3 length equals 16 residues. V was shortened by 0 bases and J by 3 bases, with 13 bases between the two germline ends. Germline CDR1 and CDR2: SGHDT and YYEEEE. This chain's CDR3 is CASSLGAGAVNQPQHF. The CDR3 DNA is TGTGCCAGCAGCTTGGGAGCGGGGGCCGTCAATCAGCCCCAGCATTTT.

CDR3 coding DNA: TGCGCCAGCAGCCAAGACGCCACTCCAGATACGCAGTATTTT. It codes for CASSQDATPDTQYF. The chain has TRBV4-3 and TRBJ2-3; D not certain. The CDR3 is 14 amino acids. Germline-derived CDR1 and CDR2 are LGHNA and YSLEER. V was pared by 0 bases and J by 4 bases, with 8 bases between.

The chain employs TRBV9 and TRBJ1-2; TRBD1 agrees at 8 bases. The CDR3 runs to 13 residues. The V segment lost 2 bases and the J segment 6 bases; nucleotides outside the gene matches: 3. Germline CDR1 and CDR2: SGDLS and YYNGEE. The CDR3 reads CASSVQTGDGYTF. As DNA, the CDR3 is TGTGCCAGCAGCGTCCAGACAGGGGATGGCTACACCTTC.

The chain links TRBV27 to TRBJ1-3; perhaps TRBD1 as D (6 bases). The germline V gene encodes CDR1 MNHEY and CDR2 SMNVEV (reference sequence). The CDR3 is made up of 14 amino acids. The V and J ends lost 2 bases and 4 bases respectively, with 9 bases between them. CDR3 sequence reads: CASSLRGFGNTIYF. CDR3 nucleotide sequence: TGTGCCAGCAGTTTAAGGGGGTTCGGAAACACCATATATTTT.

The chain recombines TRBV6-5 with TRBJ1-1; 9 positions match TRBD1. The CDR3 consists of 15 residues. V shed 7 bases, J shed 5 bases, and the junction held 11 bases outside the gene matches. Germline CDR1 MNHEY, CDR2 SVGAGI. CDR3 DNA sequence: TGTGCCAGCACTCTACAGGGACAGGGAGAGACTGAAGCTTTCTTT. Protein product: CASTLQGQGETEAFF.

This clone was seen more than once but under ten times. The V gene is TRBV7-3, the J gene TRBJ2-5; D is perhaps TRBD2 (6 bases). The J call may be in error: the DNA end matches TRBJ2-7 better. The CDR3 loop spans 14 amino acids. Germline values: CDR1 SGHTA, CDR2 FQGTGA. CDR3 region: CASSLGNSGSEQYF. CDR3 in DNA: TGTGCCAGCAGCTTGGGGAATAGCGGATCCGAGCAGTACTTC.

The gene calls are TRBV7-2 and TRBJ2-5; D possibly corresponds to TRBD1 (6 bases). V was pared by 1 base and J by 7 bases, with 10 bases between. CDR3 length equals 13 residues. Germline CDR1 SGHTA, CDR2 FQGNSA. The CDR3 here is CASSLVEGGTQYF. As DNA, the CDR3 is TGTGCCAGCAGCTTAGTAGAAGGGGGGACCCAGTACTTC.

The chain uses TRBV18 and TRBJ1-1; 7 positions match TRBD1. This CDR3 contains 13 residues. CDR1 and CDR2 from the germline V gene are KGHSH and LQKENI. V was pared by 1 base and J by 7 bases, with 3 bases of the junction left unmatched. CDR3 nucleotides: TGTGCCAGCTCACCACGACAGGGTAATGAAGCTTTCTTT. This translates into CASSPRQGNEAFF.

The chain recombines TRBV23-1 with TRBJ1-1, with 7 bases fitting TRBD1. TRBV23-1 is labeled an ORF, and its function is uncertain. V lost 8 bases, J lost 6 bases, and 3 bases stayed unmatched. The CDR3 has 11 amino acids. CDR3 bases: TGCGCCAGCCTAAGGGGGCCTGAAGCTTTCTTT. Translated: CASLRGPEAFF.